This T cell receptor beta chain came from a study of technical replicates of blood from a handful of donors. Only in-frame clones appear in the TCRdb table, and some are missing; sequencing was by immunoSEQ multiplex PCR. This sample carries under 80,000 clones, about nine tenths of them seen once, and the ten largest clones take roughly 0.37%. The CDR3 totals 15 residues. Germline loops: CDR1 SGHAT, CDR2 FQNNGV. V was pared by 5 bases and J by 7 bases, with 10 bases of the junction left unmatched. This receptor was obtained from a human donor in good health. Some clones in this sample may be carry-over from other donors' samples. The specimen sequenced was T cells isolated from PBMCs. This chain uses TRBV11-2 with TRBJ2-7, with TRBD2 identical over 11 bases. CDR3 region: CASSPLAGGSGEQYF. In DNA form, the CDR3 reads TGTGCCAGCAGCCCATTAGCGGGAGGGTCGGGTGAGCAGTACTTC. The full variable domain, with the rest looked up from reference TRBV11-2 and TRBJ2-7, is EAGVAQSPRYKIIEKRQSVAFWCNPISGHATLYWYQQILGQGPKLLIQFQNNGVVDDSQLPKDRFSAERLKGVDSTLKIQPAKLEDSAVYLCASSPLAGGSGEQYFGPGTRLTVT.